The clone carrying this T cell receptor (beta chain) has a count of ten or more. Its antigen is currently unknown. For TCRbeta, the library was prepared with unique molecular identifiers. TCRdb independently ran MiXCR on the PCR reads; one entry per CDR3 protein. This table has 200,000 to 250,000 distinct CDR3 sequences, about 7% appearing once. CDR3 length: 14 residues. V dropped 6 bases and J dropped 6 bases, with 14 bases sitting between them. Per the germline V gene, CDR1 is MDHEN and CDR2 is SYDVKM. This sample is part of a study of T-cell reconstitution after alpha-beta-depleted transplantation in children. General study results and limits: It was newly produced T cells that mostly accounted for T-cell counts and diversity one year after transplant. Surviving recipient T cells and thymic progenitors underlay high day-60 TCRbeta diversity in some patients. At around two months after transplant, the alpha-beta T cells were reportedly derived from several hundred expanded clones that came from non-depleted graft cells.

Source: PBMCs, taken before TCRalphabeta/CD19-depleted stem cell transplant. The TCR originated in a boy between 2 and 10 years old with acute lymphoblastic leukemia, due to receive a stem cell transplant. The rearrangement uses TRBV28 and TRBJ1-4, with D tentatively TRBD1 (5 bases). CDR3 coding DNA: TGTGCCAGCAGCAACCCGCAGGGTCATGAAAAACTGTTTTTT. This gives the protein CASSNPQGHEKLFF.